These T cell receptor beta chains were read from a single sample in a study of T-cell memory formation after mild COVID-19. TCRdb itself ran the 5' RACE reads through MiXCR, one entry per CDR3 protein. This sample yields 140,000 to 150,000 distinct CDR3 sequences, of which around 27% are seen a single time; approximately 24% belongs to the top ten. The material sequenced was PBMCs or a T cell subset sorted from them (not recorded which). The receptors here all came from an adult woman who had mild COVID-19 (a few samples of this study predate the infection). Cell type and time point are not known. CDR3s include the opening cysteine and the closing phenylalanine or tryptophan. Each record gives: J gene, clone size, D gene, V gene, CDR3 protein, CDR3 DNA. A D gene is named only where the DNA matches it firmly. Expanded clones get a size class; other rows say once, few or many, or leave the size out.

TRBJ2-7	.	.	TRBV5-6	CASSPQLGYEQYF	TGTGCCAGCAGCCCACAGTTAGGCTACGAGCAGTACTTC
TRBJ2-3	.	.	TRBV15	CATSPRTGDTQYF	TGTGCCACCAGCCCCCGCACGGGGGATACGCAGTATTTT
TRBJ2-7	few	.	TRBV12-3/TRBV12-4	CASSLNGEYSYEQYF	TGTGCCAGCAGTTTAAATGGGGAGTATTCTTACGAGCAGTACTTC
TRBJ2-1	.	.	TRBV5-1	CASSLRAGASYNEQFF	TGCGCCAGCAGCCTCCGGGCGGGGGCCTCCTACAATGAGCAGTTCTTC
TRBJ1-1	few	TRBD1	TRBV12-3/TRBV12-4	CASTSQGGNTEAFF	TGTGCCAGCACCTCCCAGGGGGGGAACACTGAAGCTTTCTTT
TRBJ1-1	.	.	TRBV9	CASSVASGMTEAFF	TGTGCCAGCAGCGTAGCTTCGGGTATGACTGAAGCTTTCTTT
TRBJ1-6	.	.	TRBV7-8	CASSPTSADSPLHF	TGTGCCAGCAGCCCAACTAGTGCTGATTCACCCCTCCACTTT
TRBJ1-4	.	TRBD1	TRBV27	CASSLLTGLGEKLFF	TGTGCCAGCAGTTTATTGACAGGGTTAGGTGAAAAACTGTTTTTT
TRBJ1-6	few	.	TRBV5-1	CASNGGGNSPLHF	TGCGCCAGCAATGGGGGCGGGAATTCACCCCTCCACTTT
TRBJ2-5	few	.	TRBV6-2/TRBV6-3	CASSQQGLWETQYF	TGTGCCAGCAGCCAGCAAGGGCTGTGGGAGACCCAGTACTTC
TRBJ2-7	.	.	TRBV6-1	CASSPHREYEQYF	TGTGCCAGCAGTCCCCACAGGGAGTACGAGCAGTACTTC
TRBJ2-5	few	.	TRBV7-8	CASIAWGTPYQETQYF	TGTGCCAGCATCGCCTGGGGGACACCGTACCAAGAGACCCAGTACTTC
TRBJ2-1	.	TRBD2	TRBV7-9	CASSYRTDLAGGSYNEQFF	TGTGCCAGCAGCTATCGGACAGACCTAGCGGGAGGGTCCTACAATGAGCAGTTCTTC
TRBJ2-3	once	.	TRBV10-2	CASSESTGGYTDTQYF	TGCGCCAGCAGTGAGTCGACTGGGGGGTACACAGATACGCAGTATTTT
TRBJ1-3	few	.	TRBV4-1	CASSQGLGSGNTIYF	TGCGCCAGCAGCCAAGGCTTAGGCTCTGGAAACACCATATATTTT
TRBJ2-7	.	TRBD2	TRBV29-1	CSVESAGGPYEQYF	TGCAGCGTTGAATCGGCGGGAGGGCCCTACGAGCAGTACTTC
TRBJ2-5	.	TRBD2	TRBV7-8	CASSSRLAGEETQYF	TGTGCCAGCAGCTCCCGACTAGCGGGAGAAGAGACCCAGTACTTC
TRBJ2-1	.	.	TRBV7-8	CASSFYNNEQFF	TGTGCCAGCAGCTTCTACAACAATGAGCAGTTCTTC
TRBJ2-2	few	TRBD1	TRBV7-8	CASSLGQGNTGELFF	TGTGCCAGCAGCTTAGGACAGGGAAACACCGGGGAGCTGTTTTTT
TRBJ2-2	few	.	TRBV5-1	CASSLAYHTGELFF	TGCGCCAGCAGCTTGGCCTATCACACCGGGGAGCTGTTTTTT
TRBJ2-2	.	.	TRBV12-5	CASGLVQDRQAAGELFF	TGTGCTAGTGGTTTGGTACAGGATCGACAGGCGGCCGGGGAGCTGTTTTTT
TRBJ2-2	.	.	TRBV4-1	CASRHPGGGLNTGELFF	TGCGCCAGCAGACATCCCGGAGGGGGTCTCAACACCGGGGAGCTGTTTTTT
TRBJ2-3	few	.	TRBV7-9	CASSLALSTDTQYF	TGTGCCAGCAGCTTAGCGCTTAGCACAGATACGCAGTATTTT
TRBJ1-6	.	TRBD1	TRBV20-1	CSARDVGQGYNSPLHF	TGCAGTGCTAGAGATGTGGGACAGGGGTATAATTCACCCCTCCACTTT
TRBJ2-7	.	TRBD2	TRBV20-1	CSAQTSGSSYEQYF	TGCAGTGCACAGACTAGCGGGAGCTCCTACGAGCAGTACTTC
TRBJ2-7	.	TRBD2	TRBV5-1	CDSSAGLADAYEQYF	TGCGACAGCAGCGCAGGACTAGCGGACGCCTACGAGCAGTACTTC
TRBJ1-1	.	.	TRBV6-6	CASDPRLDTHHGGTEAFF	TGTGCCAGCGATCCCCGATTAGACACCCATCACGGGGGCACTGAAGCTTTCTTT
TRBJ2-1	.	.	TRBV4-3	CASSQESESYNEQFF	TGCGCCAGCAGCCAAGAAAGCGAGAGCTACAATGAGCAGTTCTTC
TRBJ1-3	.	.	TRBV5-5	CASSLSDSTYTIYF	TGTGCCAGCAGCTTGAGCGACAGTACATACACCATATATTTT
TRBJ2-1	few	TRBD2	TRBV6-1	CASSELAGDYNEQFF	TGTGCCAGCAGTGAACTAGCGGGGGACTACAATGAGCAGTTCTTC
TRBJ1-2	few	.	TRBV29-1	CSVEGWSGSYGYTF	TGCAGCGTTGAAGGATGGAGCGGGAGCTATGGCTACACCTTC
TRBJ2-7	many	.	TRBV12-3/TRBV12-4	CASSLTPYEQYF	TGTGCCAGCAGCCTGACACCCTACGAGCAGTACTTC
TRBJ2-7	few	.	TRBV19	CATSADSYEQYF	TGTGCCACCTCAGCGGACTCCTACGAGCAGTACTTC
TRBJ2-1	.	.	TRBV7-8	CASRVAAYNEQFF	TGTGCCAGCAGAGTCGCGGCCTACAATGAGCAGTTCTTC
TRBJ2-7	.	.	TRBV9	CASSVTGDHYEQYF	TGTGCCAGCAGCGTAACAGGTGATCACTACGAGCAGTACTTC
TRBJ1-5	.	.	TRBV27	CASSTIAQGERQPQHF	TGTGCCAGCAGTACGATTGCACAGGGCGAGCGGCAGCCCCAGCATTTT
TRBJ2-1	few	TRBD1	TRBV7-8	CASIPTGEGYNEQFF	TGTGCCAGCATTCCTACAGGGGAAGGTTACAATGAGCAGTTCTTC
TRBJ1-6	few	TRBD1	TRBV7-7	CASSLTGDSPLHF	TGTGCTAGCAGCTTAACAGGGGATTCACCCCTCCACTTT
TRBJ2-1	many	TRBD1	TRBV5-1	CASSLEGARYNEQFF	TGCGCCAGCAGCTTGGAGGGGGCCCGCTACAATGAGCAGTTCTTC
TRBJ1-1	.	.	TRBV11-2	CASSLGVRGGDEAFF	TGTGCCAGCAGCTTAGGGGTTCGGGGTGGGGATGAAGCTTTCTTT
TRBJ1-1	few	.	TRBV6-5	CASSAVSLMNTEAFF	TGTGCCAGCAGTGCCGTATCACTCATGAACACTGAAGCTTTCTTT
TRBJ2-5	.	.	TRBV5-1	CASSLGQATQETQYF	TGCGCCAGCAGCTTGGGGCAGGCCACCCAAGAGACCCAGTACTTC
TRBJ2-1	few	.	TRBV29-1	CSVEGLYSYNEQFF	TGCAGCGTTGAAGGACTATACTCCTACAATGAGCAGTTCTTC
TRBJ1-6	.	.	TRBV20-1	CSARDDAREGGAWSPLHF	TGCAGTGCTAGAGACGATGCAAGGGAGGGGGGAGCCTGGTCACCCCTCCACTTT
TRBJ2-7	few	.	TRBV7-9	CASSLAGVGPDSYEQYF	TGTGCCAGCAGCTTAGCGGGTGTAGGACCAGACTCCTACGAGCAGTACTTC
TRBJ2-7	many	.	TRBV7-9	CASSLRAYEQYF	TGTGCCAGCAGCTTACGGGCCTACGAGCAGTACTTC
TRBJ1-1	.	.	TRBV12-3/TRBV12-4	CASSLGFQGAPTSTEAFF	TGTGCCAGCAGTTTAGGTTTTCAGGGAGCCCCGACTAGCACTGAAGCTTTCTTT
TRBJ1-2	few	.	TRBV14	CASSQDTGTPYGYTF	TGTGCCAGCAGCCAAGATACCGGGACTCCTTATGGCTACACCTTC
TRBJ1-1	.	TRBD1	TRBV7-9	CASSPPTGAVRDTEAFF	TGTGCCAGCAGCCCCCCGACAGGGGCGGTTCGGGACACTGAAGCTTTCTTT
TRBJ2-1	.	.	TRBV7-2	CASSLVDLLGRLANEQFF	TGTGCCAGCAGCTTAGTCGATCTTCTGGGGCGGCTTGCTAATGAGCAGTTCTTC